This T cell receptor beta chain emerged from a study of blood T cell repertoires in COVID-19. Looking at the study overall: Researchers got acute and convalescent COVID-19 samples from the United States, Italy and Spain. From T cells, B-cell-depleted T cells, or PBMCs came the material, which was cDNA or gDNA.

In the source study's methods: Amplification from reference gene primers served as the basis for estimated nucleated cell counts. Profiled with immunoSEQ multiplex PCR; TCRdb holds only in-frame clones, not every one. That table furnishes V, J and clone size, whereas the DNA furnished D and trimming. The sample carries about 140,000 clones, 87% recorded once. This CDR3 has 15 amino acids. Germline CDR1 is KGHSH and CDR2 is LQKENI. V shed 5 bases and J 4 bases; nucleotides not matched to a gene: 6. The origin of this receptor is a human donor in a cohort sampled during active COVID-19. The sequenced sample consisted of peripheral blood. The V gene is TRBV18, the J gene TRBJ2-2, with TRBD1 matching over 8 bases. In DNA, the CDR3 is TGTGCCAGCTCAACCACAGGGGGGACCACCGGGGAGCTGTTTTTT. Encoded protein: CASSTTGGTTGELFF.